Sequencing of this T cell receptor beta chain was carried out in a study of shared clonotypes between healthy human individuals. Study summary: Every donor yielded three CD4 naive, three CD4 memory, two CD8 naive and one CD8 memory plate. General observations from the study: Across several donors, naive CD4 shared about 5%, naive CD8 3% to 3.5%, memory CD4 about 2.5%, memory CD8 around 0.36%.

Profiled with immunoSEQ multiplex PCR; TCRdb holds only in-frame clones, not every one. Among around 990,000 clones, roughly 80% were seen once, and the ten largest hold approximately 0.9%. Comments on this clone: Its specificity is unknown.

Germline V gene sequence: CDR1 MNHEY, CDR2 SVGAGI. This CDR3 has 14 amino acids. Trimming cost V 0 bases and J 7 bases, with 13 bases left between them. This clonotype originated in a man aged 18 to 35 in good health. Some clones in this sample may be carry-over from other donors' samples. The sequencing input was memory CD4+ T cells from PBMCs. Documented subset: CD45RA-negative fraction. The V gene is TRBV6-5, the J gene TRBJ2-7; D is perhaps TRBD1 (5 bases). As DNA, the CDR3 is TGTGCCAGCAGTTACTCGGGCAGGACAAGGGAGCAGTACTTC. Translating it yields CASSYSGRTREQYF.